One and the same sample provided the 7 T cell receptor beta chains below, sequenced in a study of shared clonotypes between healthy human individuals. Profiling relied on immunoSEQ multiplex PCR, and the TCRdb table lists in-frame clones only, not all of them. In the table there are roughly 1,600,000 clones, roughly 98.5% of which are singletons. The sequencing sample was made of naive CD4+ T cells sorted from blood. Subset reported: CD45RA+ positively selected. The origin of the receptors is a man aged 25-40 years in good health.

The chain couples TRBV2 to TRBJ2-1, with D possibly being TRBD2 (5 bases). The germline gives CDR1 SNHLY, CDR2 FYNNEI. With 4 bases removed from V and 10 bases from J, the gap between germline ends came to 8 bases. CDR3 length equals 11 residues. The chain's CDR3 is CASSVIAEQFF. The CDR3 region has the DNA TGTGCCAGCAGTGTGATAGCGGAGCAGTTCTTC. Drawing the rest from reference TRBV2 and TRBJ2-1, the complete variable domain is EPEVTQTPSHQVTQMGQEVILRCVPISNHLYFYWYRQILGQKVEFLVSFYNNEISEKSEIFDDQFSVERPDGSNFTLKIRSTKLEDSAMYFCASSVIAEQFFGPGTRLTVL.

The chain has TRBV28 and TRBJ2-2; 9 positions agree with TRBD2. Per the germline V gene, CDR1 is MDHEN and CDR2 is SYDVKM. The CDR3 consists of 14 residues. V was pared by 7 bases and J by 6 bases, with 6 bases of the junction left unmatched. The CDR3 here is CASISGSTAGELFF. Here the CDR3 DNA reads TGTGCCAGCATTAGCGGGAGTACTGCCGGGGAGCTGTTTTTT.

CDR3 nucleotides: TGTGCCATCAGTGGTACGGGGGAAAGCAATCAGCCCCAGCATTTT. This sequence encodes CAISGTGESNQPQHF. The genes are TRBV10-3 and TRBJ1-5, with a possible D match to TRBD1 (5 bases). The CDR3 runs 15 residues. Trimming took 4 bases from V and 1 from J, leaving 11 bases between them. Per the germline V gene, CDR1 is ENHRY and CDR2 is SYGVKD.

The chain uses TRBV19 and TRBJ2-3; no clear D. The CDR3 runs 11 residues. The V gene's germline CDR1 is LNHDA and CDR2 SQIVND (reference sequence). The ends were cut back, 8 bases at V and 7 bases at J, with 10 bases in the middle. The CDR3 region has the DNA TGTGCCAGTCGAGACGAAAATACGCAGTATTTT. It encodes CASRDENTQYF.

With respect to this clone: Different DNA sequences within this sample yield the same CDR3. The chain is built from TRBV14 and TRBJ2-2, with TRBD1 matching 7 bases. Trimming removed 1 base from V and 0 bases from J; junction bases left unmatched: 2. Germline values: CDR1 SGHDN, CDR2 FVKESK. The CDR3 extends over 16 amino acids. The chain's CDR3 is CASSQVQGANTGELFF. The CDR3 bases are TGTGCCAGCAGCCAAGTTCAGGGGGCGAACACCGGGGAGCTGTTTTTT.

Here the CDR3 reads CASSRGLTVNGETQYF. CDR3 DNA sequence: TGTGCCAGCAGCCGGGGACTTACCGTTAATGGGGAGACCCAGTACTTC. The chain links TRBV7-9 to TRBJ2-5, with D possibly TRBD2 on 6 matching bases. From germline, CDR1 is SEHNR and CDR2 FQNEAQ (reference sequence). V was cut by 5 bases and J by 5 bases, with 21 bases left in between. The CDR3 has 16 amino acids. Drawing the rest from reference TRBV7-9 and TRBJ2-5, the complete variable domain is DTGVSQNPRHKITKRGQNVTFRCDPISEHNRLYWYRQTLGQGPEFLTYFQNEAQLEKSRLLSDRFSAERPKGSFSTLEIQRTEQGDSAMYLCASSRGLTVNGETQYFGPGTRLLVL.

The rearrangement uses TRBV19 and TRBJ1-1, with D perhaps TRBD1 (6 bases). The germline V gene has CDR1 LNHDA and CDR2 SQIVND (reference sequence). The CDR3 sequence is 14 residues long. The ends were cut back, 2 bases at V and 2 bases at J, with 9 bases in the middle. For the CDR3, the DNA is TGTGCCAGTAGTATACAGGGGATCAACACTGAAGCTTTCTTT. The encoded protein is CASSIQGINTEAFF.